This T cell receptor (beta chain) comes out of a study of Ad26.COV2.S vaccination and SARS-CoV-2 variants. Study as a whole: Ad26.COV2.S, an intramuscular injection, was given once or twice 56 days apart.

Produced via immunoSEQ multiplex PCR; TCRdb's table is partial and in-frame only. The sample records hundreds of thousands of clones, about 91% being singletons. The treatment denotes: about 20 received Ad26.COV2.S at low or high dose, single or two shots; about 5 received placebo; per-sample allocation not given. The samples date from day 63 after the first vaccine or placebo injection. The CDR3 length is 15 residues. Deletions cut 6 bases from V and 5 bases from J, with 20 bases between. From germline, CDR1 is MDHEN and CDR2 SYDVKM. Study outcomes and limitations: The authors reported substantial breadth in spike-specific CD8+ and CD4+ T cell responses after vaccination.

This clone was observed a handful of times. Antigen unknown. This TCR derives from a person aged 18-65 years who received the Ad26.COV2.S COVID-19 vaccine or a placebo. Sequencing used peripheral blood, obtained in a trial of Ad26.COV2.S vaccine versus placebo. This rearrangement joins TRBV28 to TRBJ2-7, with D maybe TRBD1 (6 bases). This CDR3 is CASSHRDTASHEQYF. The DNA for the CDR3 is TGTGCCAGCAGCCACCGGGACACCGCGTCCCACGAGCAGTACTTC.